These 17 T cell receptor beta chains were sequenced from one sample in a study of regulatory T cells in long-lasting Graves disease. To make TCR beta libraries, researchers used iRepertoire HTBI primers and Arm-PCR of CDR3 regions. One entry per CDR3 protein results from TCRdb running MiXCR on the multiplex PCR reads. The table records approximately 360,000 distinct CDR3 sequences, about 11% of them present only once. The sample's time point: newly diagnosed GD, antithyroid drugs for less than 3 months. RNA isolated from PBMCs was used to make the TCR library. These same records also appear under a second study, on T cells in Graves' hyperthyroidism and ophthalmopathy.

Sequenced here: peripheral blood mononuclear cells (PBMCs), sampled at new diagnosis, from a patient treated with antithyroid drugs. The receptors come from a woman in her late teens or twenties with Graves disease.

In this sample, this clonotype turned up many times. The chain uses TRBV9 and TRBJ2-1; no definite D call. Germline lookup yields CDR1 SGDLS and CDR2 YYNGEE. Trimming removed 0 bases at V and 6 bases at J, with 7 bases between. The CDR3 totals 13 residues. Here the CDR3 DNA reads TGTGCCAGCAGCGTAGCTTTGAGCAATGAGCAGTTCTTC. Translating it yields CASSVALSNEQFF.

The chain couples TRBV12-3 or TRBV12-4 to TRBJ2-3; D call uncertain. Trimming took off 5 bases at V and 7 bases at J, with 7 bases between the two ends. The CDR3 totals 11 residues. DNA of the CDR3: TGTGCCAGCAGTCGATCGTATACGCAGTATTTT. This translates into CASSRSYTQYF.

This clonotype was found many times. The gene calls are TRBV19 and TRBJ1-2; D is undetermined. The CDR3 extends over 15 amino acids. Germline V gene data show CDR1 as LNHDA and CDR2 as SQIVND (reference sequence). V was cut by 2 bases and J by 0 bases, with 10 bases left in between. CDR3: CASSISAGTNYGYTF. The CDR3 DNA reads TGTGCCAGTAGTATATCGGCAGGTACTAACTATGGCTACACCTTC.

This clonotype was recorded at least ten times. The gene calls are TRBV7-2 and TRBJ2-3, with D unclear. This CDR3 contains 14 residues. V lost 5 bases to trimming and J lost 0 bases, with 9 bases between them. Germline V gene data show CDR1 as SGHTA and CDR2 as FQGNSA. The CDR3 DNA reads as TGTGCCAGCAGCCCCACTCTAAGCACAGATACGCAGTATTTT. It yields the protein CASSPTLSTDTQYF.

This clonotype was counted a few times. The V call is TRBV19, the J call TRBJ1-1; D is unresolved. The CDR3 has 12 residues. CDR1 is LNHDA, CDR2 SQIVND, per germline (reference sequence). V lost 4 bases, J lost 7 bases, and 10 bases lay in between. In DNA, the CDR3 is TGTGCCAGTAGTAGGGATTGGGGTGAAGCTTTCTTT. It translates to CASSRDWGEAFF.

This clonotype was recorded at least ten times. This chain joins TRBV2 and TRBJ2-2; no clear D. The CDR3 sequence is 15 residues long. Germline CDR1 and CDR2: SNHLY and FYNNEI. V lost 7 bases and J lost 4, with 16 bases in between. CDR3 nucleotide sequence: TGTGCCAGCACCCGCCGGACCTCGGGCACCGGGGAGCTGTTTTTT. This sequence encodes CASTRRTSGTGELFF.

This clonotype was observed many times. The V and J genes are TRBV12-3 or TRBV12-4 and TRBJ2-1; possible D gene TRBD2, 5 bases. Trimming removed 7 bases at V and 4 bases at J, with 8 bases between. The length of the CDR3 is 12 residues. The CDR3 DNA reads TGTGCCAGCACGGGGTTTTACAATGAGCAGTTCTTC. It specifies CASTGFYNEQFF.

This clonotype was counted many times. The CDR3 sequence: CASSLGGGEQFF. The CDR3 region has the DNA TGTGCCAGCAGCTTGGGGGGGGGTGAGCAGTTCTTC. The gene calls are TRBV7-8 and TRBJ2-1; 7 positions match TRBD2. CDR1 is SGHVS and CDR2 is FQNEAQ in the germline V gene. V lost 3 bases and J lost 9; bases outside the gene matches: 2. The CDR3 is made up of 12 amino acids.

V and J are TRBV7-3 and TRBJ1-1, with 7 bases aligning to TRBD1. Per the germline V gene, CDR1 is SGHTA and CDR2 is FQGTGA. This CDR3 has 16 amino acids. Trimming cost V 1 base and J 3 bases; bases outside gene matches: 8. The CDR3 is CASSLMSGRGHTEAFF. The DNA for the CDR3 is TGTGCCAGCAGCTTAATGTCGGGAAGGGGGCACACTGAAGCTTTCTTT. The whole variable domain, remainder taken from reference TRBV7-3 and TRBJ1-1, is GAGVSQTPSNKVTEKGKYVELRCDPISGHTALYWYRQSLGQGPEFLIYFQGTGAADDSGLPNDRFFAVRPEGSVSTLKIQRTERGDSAVYLCASSLMSGRGHTEAFFGQGTRLTVV.

This clonotype appeared a few times. The chain uses TRBV7-9 and TRBJ2-2; no firm D call. Germline V CDR1 and CDR2: SEHNR, FQNEAQ (reference sequence). The CDR3 is 15 amino acids. The germline V and J ends were trimmed by 5 bases and 2 bases, with 12 bases remaining between them. The CDR3 nucleotides read TGTGCCAGCAGCCCAGATCGGCGAAACACCGGGGAGCTGTTTTTT. Its protein is CASSPDRRNTGELFF.

This clonotype was observed at least ten times. V usage is TRBV6-1 and J usage is TRBJ1-1; 8 bases agree with TRBD1. The CDR3 spans 12 residues. With 5 bases clipped from V and 11 bases from J, the junction kept 7 bases outside the gene matches. Germline V gene data show CDR1 as MNHNS and CDR2 as SASEGT. In DNA form, the CDR3 reads TGTGCCAGCAGTCCGACGACAGGGGATGCTTTCTTT. This encodes CASSPTTGDAFF.

This clonotype has a count of ten or more. The V gene is TRBV12-3 or TRBV12-4, the J gene TRBJ1-2, with D unclear. The CDR3 is 14 amino acids. The V end lost 6 bases, the J end lost 0 bases, and 11 bases lay between the germline ends. The CDR3 nucleotides read TGTGCCAGCAGCTGGGGTCTGCCTAACTATGGCTACACCTTC. Protein product: CASSWGLPNYGYTF.

This clonotype was detected many times. The chain uses TRBV5-1 and TRBJ2-1, with a possible D match to TRBD1 (5 bases). Germline CDR1 is SGHRS and CDR2 is YFSETQ. This CDR3 is built from 17 residues. V was shortened by 0 bases and J by 4 bases, with 17 bases between the two germline ends. This CDR3 reads CASSLATTVTMYNEQFF. For the CDR3, the DNA is TGCGCCAGCAGCTTGGCTACGACAGTGACGATGTACAATGAGCAGTTCTTC.

This clonotype showed up just a few times. V gene TRBV5-4 combines with J gene TRBJ1-1, with a weak D call TRBD1 (5 bases). The V gene's germline CDR1 is SGHNT and CDR2 YYREEE (reference sequence). V was cut by 3 bases and J by 4 bases, with 16 bases left in between. This CDR3 region has 15 residues. Here the CDR3 DNA reads TGTGCCAGCAGCTCACCCATCTACGGGGGCACTGAAGCTTTCTTT. It encodes CASSSPIYGGTEAFF.

This clonotype was detected many times. The chain employs TRBV28 and TRBJ1-5; 9 positions match TRBD1. Germline V CDR1 and CDR2: MDHEN, SYDVKM. V was pared by 7 bases and J by 5 bases, with 6 bases of the junction left unmatched. The CDR3 is 14 residues long. The CDR3 region has the DNA TGTGCCAGCACCATACAGGGGGCCTATCAGCCCCAGCATTTT. Its protein is CASTIQGAYQPQHF.

This clonotype was seen many times. The rearrangement links TRBV7-9 to TRBJ2-7; 8 bases fit TRBD1. The CDR3 has 19 amino acids. The germline V gene encodes CDR1 SEHNR and CDR2 FQNEAQ (reference sequence). Trimming took 5 bases from V and 5 from J; bases not matched to a gene: 23. The CDR3 DNA sequence: TGTGCCAGCAGCCCACTAAGGGCAGGGGGCGGCTACTTGGTAAACGAGCAGTACTTC. This translates into CASSPLRAGGGYLVNEQYF.

This chain's CDR3 is CASSAIRGSTGGTF. Written as DNA, the CDR3 is TGTGCCAGCAGTGCAATCAGGGGGTCGACTGGCGGCACCTTC. J is TRBJ1-2 and V is TRBV2; 7 positions match TRBD1. V gave up 4 bases and J gave up 13 bases; unmatched junction bases: 15. CDR1 is SNHLY and CDR2 is FYNNEI in the germline V gene. The CDR3 runs 14 residues.